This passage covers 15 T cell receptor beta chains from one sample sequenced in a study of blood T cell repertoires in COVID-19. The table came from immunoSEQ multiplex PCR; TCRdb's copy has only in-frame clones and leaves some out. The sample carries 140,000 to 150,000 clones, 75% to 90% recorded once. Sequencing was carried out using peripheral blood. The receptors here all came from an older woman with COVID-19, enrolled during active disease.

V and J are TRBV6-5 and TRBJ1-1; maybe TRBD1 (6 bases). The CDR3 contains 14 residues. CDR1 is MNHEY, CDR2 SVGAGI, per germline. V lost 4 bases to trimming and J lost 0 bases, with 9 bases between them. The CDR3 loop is CASSSGQLNTEAFF. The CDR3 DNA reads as TGTGCCAGCAGTTCGGGACAACTGAACACTGAAGCTTTCTTT.

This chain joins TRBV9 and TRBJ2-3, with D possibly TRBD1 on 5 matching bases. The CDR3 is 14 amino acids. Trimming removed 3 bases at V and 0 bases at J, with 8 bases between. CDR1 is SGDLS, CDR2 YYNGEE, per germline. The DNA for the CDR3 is TGTGCCAGCAGCGGACAGTTAAGCACAGATACGCAGTATTTT. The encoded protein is CASSGQLSTDTQYF.

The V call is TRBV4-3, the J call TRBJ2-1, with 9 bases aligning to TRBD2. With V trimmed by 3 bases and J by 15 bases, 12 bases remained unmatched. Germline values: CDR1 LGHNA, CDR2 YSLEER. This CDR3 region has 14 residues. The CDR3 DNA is TGCGCCAGCAGCCAGGTCGTAACCGGGACTAGCTCGTTCTTC. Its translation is CASSQVVTGTSSFF.

CDR3 in amino acids: CASSQDLAGTNTGELFF. In nucleotides, the CDR3 is TGTGCCAGCAGCCAAGATCTAGCGGGGACGAACACCGGGGAGCTGTTTTTT. This chain joins TRBV4-2 and TRBJ2-2; 9 bases fit TRBD2. This CDR3 contains 17 residues. Germline CDR1 and CDR2: LGHNA and YNFKEQ. J lost 0 bases, V lost 0 bases, and 2 bases had no gene match.

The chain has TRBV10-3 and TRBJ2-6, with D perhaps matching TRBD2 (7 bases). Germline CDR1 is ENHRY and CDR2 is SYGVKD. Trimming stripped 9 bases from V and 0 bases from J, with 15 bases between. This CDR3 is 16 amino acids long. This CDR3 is CAIQQGGGSGANVLTF. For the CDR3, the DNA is TGTGCCATTCAGCAGGGAGGGGGCTCTGGGGCCAACGTCCTGACTTTC.

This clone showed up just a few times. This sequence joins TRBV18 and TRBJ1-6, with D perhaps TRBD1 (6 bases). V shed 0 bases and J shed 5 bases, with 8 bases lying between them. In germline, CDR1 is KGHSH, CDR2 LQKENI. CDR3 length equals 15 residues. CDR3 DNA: TGTGCCAGCTCACCACCGGGACAAAATAATTCACCCCTCCACTTT. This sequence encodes CASSPPGQNNSPLHF.

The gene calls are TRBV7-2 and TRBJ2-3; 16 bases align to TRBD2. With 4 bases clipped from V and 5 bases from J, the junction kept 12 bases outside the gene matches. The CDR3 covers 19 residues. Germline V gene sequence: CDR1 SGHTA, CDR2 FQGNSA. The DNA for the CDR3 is TGTGCCAGCAGCTCCCGGCCGGGACTAGCGGGGGGGCCCGGAGATACGCAGTATTTT. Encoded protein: CASSSRPGLAGGPGDTQYF.

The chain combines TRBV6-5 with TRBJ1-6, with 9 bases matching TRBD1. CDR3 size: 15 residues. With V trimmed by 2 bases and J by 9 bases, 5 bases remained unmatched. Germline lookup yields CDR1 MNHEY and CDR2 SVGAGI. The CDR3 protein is CASSYSRDRASPLHF. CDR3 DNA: TGTGCCAGCAGTTACAGCCGGGACAGGGCTTCACCCCTCCACTTT.

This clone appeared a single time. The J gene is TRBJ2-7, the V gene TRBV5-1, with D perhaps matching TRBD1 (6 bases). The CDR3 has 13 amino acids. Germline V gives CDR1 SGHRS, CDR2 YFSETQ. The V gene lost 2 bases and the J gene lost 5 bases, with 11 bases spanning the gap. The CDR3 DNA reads TGCGCCAGCAGCTTAGGGCAGGGGAACGAGCAGTACTTC. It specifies CASSLGQGNEQYF.

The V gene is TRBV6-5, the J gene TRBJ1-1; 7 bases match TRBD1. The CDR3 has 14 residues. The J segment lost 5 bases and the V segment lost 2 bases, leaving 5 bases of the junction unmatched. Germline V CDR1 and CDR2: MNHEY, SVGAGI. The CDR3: CASSYIQGPTEAFF. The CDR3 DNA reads TGTGCCAGCAGTTACATACAGGGGCCGACTGAAGCTTTCTTT.

CDR3 DNA: TGTGCCAGCAGTTTAAAGGGGTGGTATCAGTACTTC. It yields the protein CASSLKGWYQYF. The rearrangement links TRBV28 to TRBJ2-5, with D possibly being TRBD1 (5 bases). V dropped 2 bases and J dropped 11 bases, with 12 bases sitting between them. This CDR3 comprises 12 residues. CDR1 is MDHEN and CDR2 is SYDVKM in the germline V gene.

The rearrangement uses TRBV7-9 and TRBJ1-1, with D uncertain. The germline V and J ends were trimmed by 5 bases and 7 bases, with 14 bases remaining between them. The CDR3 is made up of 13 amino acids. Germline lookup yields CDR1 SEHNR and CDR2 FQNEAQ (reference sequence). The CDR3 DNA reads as TGTGCCAGCAGCCCTAGCGGACGGAATGAAGCTTTCTTT. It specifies CASSPSGRNEAFF.

Here the CDR3 reads CASSPGPSAYGYTF. The CDR3 DNA is TGTGCCAGTAGTCCAGGTCCTTCGGCCTATGGCTACACCTTC. The chain couples TRBV19 to TRBJ1-2, with D unclear. In germline, CDR1 is LNHDA, CDR2 SQIVND (reference sequence). CDR3 size: 14 residues. Trimming left V 5 bases short and J 4 bases short, with 14 bases between.

The DNA for the CDR3 is TGTGCCAGCAGCTTGGGACCTACAGGGGGAGGTGGGAACTATGGCTACACCTTC. It yields the protein CASSLGPTGGGGNYGYTF. V and J are TRBV5-5 and TRBJ1-2; 8 nucleotides agree with TRBD1. With V trimmed by 0 bases and J by 2 bases, 12 bases remained unmatched. The CDR3 is 18 residues long. CDR1 and CDR2 (germline): SGHKS, YYEKEE (reference sequence).

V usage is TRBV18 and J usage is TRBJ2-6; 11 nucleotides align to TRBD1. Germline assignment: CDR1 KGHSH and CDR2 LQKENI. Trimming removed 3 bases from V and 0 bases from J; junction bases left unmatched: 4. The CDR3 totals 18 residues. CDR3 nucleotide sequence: TGTGCCAGCTCACCTATGGGACAGGGGGTCTCTGGGGCCAACGTCCTGACTTTC. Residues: CASSPMGQGVSGANVLTF.